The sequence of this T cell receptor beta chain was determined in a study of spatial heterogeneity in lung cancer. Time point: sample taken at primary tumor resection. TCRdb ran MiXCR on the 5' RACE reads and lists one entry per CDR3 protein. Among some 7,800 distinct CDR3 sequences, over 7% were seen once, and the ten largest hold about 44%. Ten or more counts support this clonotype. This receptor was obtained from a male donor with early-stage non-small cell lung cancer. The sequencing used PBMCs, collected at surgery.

CDR3 coding DNA: TGCGCCAGCAGCAACTCCTACGAGCAGTACTTC. Its protein is CASSNSYEQYF. The chain combines TRBV5-1 with TRBJ2-7; D unresolved. With 4 bases removed from V and 0 bases from J, the gap between germline ends came to 2 bases. CDR3 size: 11 residues. Germline assignment: CDR1 SGHRS and CDR2 YFSETQ.